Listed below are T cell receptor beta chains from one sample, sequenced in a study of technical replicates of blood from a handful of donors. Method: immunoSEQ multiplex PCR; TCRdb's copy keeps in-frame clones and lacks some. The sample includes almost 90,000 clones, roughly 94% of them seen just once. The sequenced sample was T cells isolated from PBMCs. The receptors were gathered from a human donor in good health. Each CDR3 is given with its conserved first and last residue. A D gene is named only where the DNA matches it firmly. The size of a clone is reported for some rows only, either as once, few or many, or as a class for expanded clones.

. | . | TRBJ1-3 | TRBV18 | CATSSGISGNTIYF | TGTGCCACCTCATCGGGGATCTCTGGAAACACCATATATTTT
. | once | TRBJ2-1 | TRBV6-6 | CASSYSSRTNEQFF | TGTGCCAGCAGTTACTCGTCTAGAACAAATGAGCAGTTCTTC
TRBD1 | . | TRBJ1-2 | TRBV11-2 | CASSPRQGRGYTF | TGTGCCAGCAGCCCGCGACAGGGACGTGGCTACACCTTC
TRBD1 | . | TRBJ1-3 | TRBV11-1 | CASSPDGQGAGNTIYF | TGTGCCAGCAGCCCCGACGGACAGGGGGCTGGAAACACCATATATTTT
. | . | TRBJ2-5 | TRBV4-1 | CASSPLLRQETQYF | TGCGCCAGCAGCCCCCTACTACGCCAAGAGACCCAGTACTTC
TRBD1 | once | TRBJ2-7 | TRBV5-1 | CASSPRGQGIEYEQYF | TGCGCCAGCAGCCCGAGGGGACAGGGGATTGAATACGAGCAGTACTTC
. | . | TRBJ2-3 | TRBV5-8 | CASSFRGARDTQYF | TGTGCCAGCAGCTTTCGGGGGGCCAGAGATACGCAGTATTTT
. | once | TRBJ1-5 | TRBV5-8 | CASSLSRSNQPQHF | TGTGCCAGCAGCTTGTCCAGATCCAATCAGCCCCAGCATTTT
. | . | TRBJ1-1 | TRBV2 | CASSDAGKTEAFF | TGTGCCAGCAGTGATGCAGGGAAAACTGAAGCTTTCTTT
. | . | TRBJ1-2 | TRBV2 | CAKTHKGVVCFYGYTF | TGTGCCAAGACACACAAAGGGGTCGTATGCTTCTATGGCTACACCTTC
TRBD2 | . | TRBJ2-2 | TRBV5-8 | CASRSSGGRPGELFF | TGTGCCAGCAGGTCTAGCGGGGGGCGACCCGGGGAGCTGTTTTTT
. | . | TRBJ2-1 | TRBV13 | CASSRGADNEQFF | TGTGCCAGCAGTCGGGGGGCTGACAATGAGCAGTTCTTC
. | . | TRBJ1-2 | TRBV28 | CASSLEAVHGYTF | TGTGCCAGCAGTTTAGAGGCCGTCCATGGCTACACCTTC
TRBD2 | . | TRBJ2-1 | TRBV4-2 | CASSQAPGLGYNEQFF | TGTGCCAGCAGCCAAGCCCCGGGACTAGGTTACAATGAGCAGTTCTTC
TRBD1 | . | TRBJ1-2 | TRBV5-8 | CASGRDRGFYGYTF | TGTGCCAGCGGCCGGGACAGGGGGTTCTATGGCTACACCTTC
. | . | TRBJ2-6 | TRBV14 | CASSQDGQFSGANVLTF | TGTGCCAGCAGCCAAGATGGTCAGTTCTCTGGGGCCAACGTCCTGACTTTC
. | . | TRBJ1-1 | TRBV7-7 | CASSLQQGSEAFF | TGTGCTAGCAGCCTTCAACAGGGCTCTGAAGCTTTCTTT
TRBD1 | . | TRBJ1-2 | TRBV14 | CASSQLDRGRIGYTF | TGTGCCAGCAGCCAACTAGACAGGGGGCGAATTGGCTACACCTTC
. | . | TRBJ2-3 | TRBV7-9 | CASSGGGAGDTQYF | TGTGCCAGCAGCGGAGGAGGGGCGGGGGATACGCAGTATTTT
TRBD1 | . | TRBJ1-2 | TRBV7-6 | CASSFGTGYGYTF | TGTGCCAGCAGCTTTGGGACAGGCTATGGCTACACCTTC
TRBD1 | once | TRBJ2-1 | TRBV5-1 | CASSLSQGALSGHEQFF | TGCGCCAGCAGCTTGTCCCAGGGGGCTCTAAGTGGCCATGAGCAGTTCTTC
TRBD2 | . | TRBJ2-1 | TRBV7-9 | CASSFTLLAGGGEQFF | TGTGCCAGCAGCTTTACCCTCCTGGCGGGGGGCGGTGAGCAGTTCTTC
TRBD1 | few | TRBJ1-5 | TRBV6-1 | CASAGQGVSQPQHF | TGTGCCAGCGCGGGACAGGGAGTTTCCCAGCCCCAGCATTTT
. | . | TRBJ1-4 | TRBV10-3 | CAISEVGGNEKLFF | TGTGCCATCAGTGAGGTCGGGGGAAATGAAAAACTGTTTTTT
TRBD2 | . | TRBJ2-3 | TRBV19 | CASSIEDWTSGGALVETDTQYF | TGTGCCAGTAGTATAGAAGACTGGACTAGCGGGGGGGCTTTGGTAGAGACAGATACGCAGTATTTT
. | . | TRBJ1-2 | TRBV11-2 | CASSLWVSGGYTF | TGTGCCAGCAGCTTATGGGTCTCAGGTGGCTACACCTTC
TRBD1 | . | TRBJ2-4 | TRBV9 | CASSDQGDGAKNIQYF | TGTGCCAGCAGCGATCAGGGGGATGGGGCCAAAAACATTCAGTACTTC
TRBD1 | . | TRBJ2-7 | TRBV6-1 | CASNPRQGVREQYF | TGTGCCAGCAACCCAAGACAGGGGGTGAGGGAGCAGTACTTC
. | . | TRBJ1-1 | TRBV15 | CATSSPGRGYTEAFF | TGTGCCACCAGCAGCCCGGGCCGAGGGTACACTGAAGCTTTCTTT
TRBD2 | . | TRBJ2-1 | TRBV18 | CASSPLSPKGGNEQFF | TGTGCCAGCTCACCACTCTCCCCCAAGGGAGGGAATGAGCAGTTCTTC
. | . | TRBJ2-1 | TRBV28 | CASSEGGPVNEQFF | TGTGCCAGCAGCGAGGGAGGCCCCGTAAATGAGCAGTTCTTC
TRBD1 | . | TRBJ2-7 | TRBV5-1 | CASSLAGGQGRYEQYF | TGCGCCAGCAGCTTGGCTGGGGGACAGGGGAGGTACGAGCAGTACTTC
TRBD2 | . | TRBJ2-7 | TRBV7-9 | CASSSRLAGTYEQYF | TGTGCCAGCAGCTCCCGACTAGCGGGGACCTACGAGCAGTACTTC
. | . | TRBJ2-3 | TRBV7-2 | CASSQNPGLGDDTQYF | TGTGCCAGCAGCCAAAACCCTGGGCTTGGTGATGATACGCAGTATTTT
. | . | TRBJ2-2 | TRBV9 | CASSVVPGAGGELFF | TGTGCCAGCAGCGTAGTTCCGGGAGCGGGCGGGGAGCTGTTTTTT
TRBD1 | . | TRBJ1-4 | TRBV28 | CASSFSGGREKLFF | TGTGCCAGCAGTTTTTCAGGGGGCAGAGAAAAACTGTTTTTT
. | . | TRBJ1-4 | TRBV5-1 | CASSLNRDREKLFF | TGCGCCAGCAGCCTCAACAGGGATCGTGAAAAACTGTTTTTT
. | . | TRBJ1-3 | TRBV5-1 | CASSFLPGQFSGNTIYF | TGCGCCAGCAGCTTCCTCCCTGGACAGTTCTCTGGAAACACCATATATTTT
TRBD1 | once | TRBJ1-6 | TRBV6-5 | CASSYSDRGPSPLHF | TGTGCCAGCAGTTACTCCGACAGGGGGCCTTCACCCCTCCACTTT
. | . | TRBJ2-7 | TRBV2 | CASRVTAYEQYF | TGTGCCAGCAGGGTGACAGCCTACGAGCAGTACTTC
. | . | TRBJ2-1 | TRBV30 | CAWRADSYNEQFF | TGTGCCTGGAGAGCGGACTCCTACAATGAGCAGTTCTTC
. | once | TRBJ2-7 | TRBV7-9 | CASSLGLGFYEQYF | TGTGCCAGCAGCTTGGGACTGGGATTCTACGAGCAGTACTTC
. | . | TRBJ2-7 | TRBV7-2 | CASSLAGGNEQYF | TGTGCCAGCAGCCTAGCTGGCGGGAACGAGCAGTACTTC
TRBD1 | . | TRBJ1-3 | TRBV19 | CASSIRPDRGSGNTIYF | TGTGCCAGTAGTATTAGGCCAGACAGGGGCTCTGGAAACACCATATATTTT
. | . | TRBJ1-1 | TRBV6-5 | CASKDKGMNTEAFF | TGTGCCAGCAAAGATAAGGGGATGAACACTGAAGCTTTCTTT
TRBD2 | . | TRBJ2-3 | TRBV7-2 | CASSALATSGSRTDTQYF | TGTGCCAGCAGCGCACTAGCGACCTCTGGTAGCCGCACAGATACGCAGTATTTT
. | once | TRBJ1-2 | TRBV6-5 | CASTNPGGYGYAF | TGTGCCAGCACTAACCCGGGAGGTTATGGCTACGCCTTC
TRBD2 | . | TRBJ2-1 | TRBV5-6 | CASSRAGGPWNEQFF | TGTGCCAGCAGCCGAGCGGGGGGGCCGTGGAATGAGCAGTTCTTC